A selection of T cell receptor beta chains follows, all from one sample in a study of cytomegalovirus exposure and HLA in healthy donors. Sequenced by immunoSEQ multiplex PCR; TCRdb stores in-frame clones only, minus some. Altogether some 61,000 clones are present, 95% to 98% being singletons, with the ten largest covering around 1.5%. The specimen was PBMCs. The receptors derive from a woman aged 18-35 years in good health and CMV-seropositive. Each CDR3 is given with its conserved first and last residue. A D gene is named only where the DNA matches it firmly. Not all rows give a size; the values are once, few, many and, for expanded clones, a class.

V gene	D gene	clone size	J gene	CDR3 protein
TRBV29-1	.	.	TRBJ2-6	CSVDQWANGANVLTF
TRBV19	TRBD1	once	TRBJ2-7	CASSLRPDRVYEQYF
TRBV5-1	.	.	TRBJ2-6	CASSLGGAGANVLTF
TRBV28	.	.	TRBJ1-3	CASSRTAGNTIYF
TRBV28	.	.	TRBJ1-5	CASSAPTGAISPQHF
TRBV2	TRBD2	.	TRBJ2-2	CASSQTSGRVGELFF
TRBV28	.	.	TRBJ1-1	CASSLRGTEAFF
TRBV18	TRBD1	.	TRBJ2-1	CASSITGGPYNEQFF
TRBV7-3	.	.	TRBJ2-2	CASSWDSNTGELFF
TRBV27	.	few	TRBJ1-5	CASSKVSAGLNNQPQHF
TRBV27	.	.	TRBJ2-1	CASSLAPQTYNEQFF
TRBV28	TRBD2	.	TRBJ2-5	CASSDSSGTYQETQYF
TRBV7-9	TRBD2	once	TRBJ2-3	CASSLSGISTDTQYF
TRBV13	TRBD1	.	TRBJ2-7	CASSLTGGALGEQYF
TRBV28	.	.	TRBJ2-5	CASSLRSSFHTQETQYF
TRBV5-1	TRBD1	.	TRBJ2-3	CASSKGDRDNTDTQYF
TRBV6-1	TRBD2	few	TRBJ2-3	CASSELAGAADTQYF
TRBV28	.	once	TRBJ2-7	CASTVTGGRNFYEQYF
TRBV6-1	TRBD1	.	TRBJ2-4	CASSGDRGLAKNIQYF
TRBV4-2	.	.	TRBJ2-1	CASSQEASQHYNEQFF
TRBV7-8	TRBD1	.	TRBJ1-3	CASGRQGMVGNTIYF
TRBV10-3	TRBD2	.	TRBJ2-1	CAIGTLGTSGYNEQFF
TRBV10-3	TRBD1	.	TRBJ2-7	CAIRTGGELEQYF
TRBV9	.	.	TRBJ2-7	CASSVGDYEQYF
TRBV6-4	TRBD1	few	TRBJ2-3	CASSDSQGADTQYF
TRBV27	.	.	TRBJ1-1	CASSLSGGGTEAFF
TRBV9	.	.	TRBJ1-2	CASSPRTINYGYTF
TRBV19	.	.	TRBJ2-6	CASSIAGSGANVLTF
TRBV5-4	.	.	TRBJ2-7	CASSALFSYEQYF
TRBV2	.	once	TRBJ1-2	CASSGKTAYGYTF
TRBV19	.	once	TRBJ1-2	CASSIRDGYTF
TRBV6-4	TRBD2	.	TRBJ2-7	CASPPPIPAGLSYEQYF
TRBV28	.	.	TRBJ1-2	CASSFPGYRANYGYTF
TRBV6-5	TRBD1	.	TRBJ1-3	CASSTTGLSGNTIYF
TRBV9	TRBD1	.	TRBJ1-2	CASSPRDRRDYGYTF
TRBV7-9	TRBD1	.	TRBJ2-6	CANSLVSGGLSGANVLTF
TRBV14	TRBD2	.	TRBJ2-1	CASSLLLAGPSSTSYNEQFF
TRBV28	TRBD1	.	TRBJ1-2	CASSLNAGGTGYTF
TRBV10-3	.	.	TRBJ1-2	CAISPHLQARNYGYTF
TRBV28	TRBD2	.	TRBJ2-6	CASSTGLAGVSGANVLTF
TRBV4-1	TRBD1	.	TRBJ1-1	CASSPRQGANTEAFF
TRBV7-8	.	.	TRBJ2-1	CASSPDGGAGIPIYNEQFF
TRBV19	.	.	TRBJ2-3	CASRDRRITDTQYF
TRBV19	.	.	TRBJ1-2	CASSRGDGYTF
TRBV29-1	TRBD2	.	TRBJ2-7	CSAASGRVYEQYF
TRBV6-1	TRBD1	.	TRBJ1-1	CASSNRGGNTEAFF